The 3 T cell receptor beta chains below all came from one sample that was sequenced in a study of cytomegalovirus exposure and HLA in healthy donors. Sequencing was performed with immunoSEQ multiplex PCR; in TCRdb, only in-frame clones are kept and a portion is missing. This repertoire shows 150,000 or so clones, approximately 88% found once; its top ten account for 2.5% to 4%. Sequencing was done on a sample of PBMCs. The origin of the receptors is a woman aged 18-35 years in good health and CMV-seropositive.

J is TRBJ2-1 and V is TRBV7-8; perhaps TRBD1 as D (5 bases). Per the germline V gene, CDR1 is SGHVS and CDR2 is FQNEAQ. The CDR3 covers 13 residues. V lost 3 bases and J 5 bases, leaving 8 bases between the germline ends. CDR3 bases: TGTGCCAGCAGCTTCCTAGGGGACAATGAGCAGTTCTTC. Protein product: CASSFLGDNEQFF.

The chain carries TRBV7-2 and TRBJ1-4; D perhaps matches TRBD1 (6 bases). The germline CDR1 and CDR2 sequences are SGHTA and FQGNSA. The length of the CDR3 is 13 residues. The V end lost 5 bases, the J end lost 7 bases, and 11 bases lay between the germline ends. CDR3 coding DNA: TGTGCCAGCAGCCCCTCAGGGGTTGAAAAACTGTTTTTT. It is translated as CASSPSGVEKLFF.

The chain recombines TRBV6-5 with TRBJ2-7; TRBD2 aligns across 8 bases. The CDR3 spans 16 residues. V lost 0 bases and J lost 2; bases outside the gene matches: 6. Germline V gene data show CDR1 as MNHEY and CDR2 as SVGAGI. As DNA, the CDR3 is TGTGCCAGCAGTTACTCGAGGGAACTAGCGGCCTACGAGCAGTACTTC. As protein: CASSYSRELAAYEQYF.